A single T cell receptor (beta chain) is shown here with its context. It lacks a known antigen. The input lacks base qualities; no much larger clone sits a single base away. Alloreactive TCRbeta sequences were defined by sequencing the proliferating CFSE-low cells from the MLR. In the CFSE-MLRs, pre-transplant recipient cells were stimulated with donor PBMCs, splenocytes or lymph node cells, or with third-party PBMCs. Each of the 8 studied subjects was randomized to immunosuppression withdrawal. The Qiagen DNeasy Blood and Tissue Kit was used for genomic DNA isolation. The data originate from a study of T cell clones after liver transplantation (dated by TCRdb to about 2019). For the study in its entirety: The samples were obtained from ITN030ST, a randomized trial that attempted immunosuppression withdrawal within 2 years after liver transplantation. Donor-reactive T cell clones were identified by TCRbeta sequencing after a pre-transplant mixed lymphocyte reaction and then tracked in post-transplant blood. Third party-reactive TCRbeta sequences from pre-transplant MLRs were also identified as an antigen-independent comparator for donor-reactive sequences. Three of the eight recipients were HCV-positive; the others were transplanted for non-autoimmune, non-viral indications. Subjects received no induction therapy and standard immunosuppression until randomization at 12-24 months post-transplant. To count as tolerant, a recipient had to stay completely off immunosuppression for at least one year without liver enzymes climbing beyond twice the upper limit of normal. A cohort of 8 liver transplant recipients was studied, of whom 3 were classified as tolerant and 5 as non-tolerant. Results and caveats for the whole study, not just this receptor: Because allograft tissue specimens were not available, migration of donor-reactive T cells into the graft, rather than deletion, may have occurred. In two subjects, low numbers of available donor cells limited the measurable donor-reactive repertoire. The conclusions were preliminary, being limited by small, heterogeneous patient numbers and by non-standardized post-transplant time points. A significant post-transplant decrease in circulating donor-reactive CD4 TCRbeta sequences was observed in 5 of 8 subjects, irrespective of tolerance or HCV status. Once repertoire turnover was taken into account, donor-reactive detection showed a significant reduction for CD4 in 7 of 8 subjects and for CD8 in 8 of 8. Donor-reactive sequences decreased more than third party-reactive sequences, which suggests partial antigen-specific deletion that was not related to withdrawal success.

High-throughput TCRbeta CDR3 sequencing of frozen genomic DNA was performed by immunoSEQ, with PCR amplification, mapping, bias correction and internal controls included. The source study handled its data this way. Only productive rearrangements were retained, and each unique TCRbeta sequence was defined by its CDR3 nucleotide sequence together with its V and J gene. For classification of a sequence as donor-reactive, at least 5-fold expansion in CFSE-low cells relative to unstimulated pre-transplant cells and a frequency of at least 0.01% were required. Minimum frequency thresholds were set for each subject based on the unstimulated sample with the lowest template count, ensuring at least 90% detection power. Jensen-Shannon divergence between the top 1000 TCRbeta sequences after and before transplant was used to measure repertoire turnover. Changes in detection of donor-reactive sequences were assessed with two-sided Fisher's exact tests. Not all clones reach the TCRdb copy of this immuneACCESS table, which keeps in-frame sequences only. Checked studies attribute under half of the gap to unresolved V genes and leave the rest unexplained. That table furnishes V, J and clone size, whereas the DNA furnished D and trimming. The sample records about 5,600 clones, about 30% of which are singletons. In total, the top ten clones hold 4.5% to 6.5% of the sample.

The clonotype originates from a human patient who received a liver transplant. Some T cells present after a transplant may be cells of the graft donor. The sample consisted of CD4+ T cells from cultured PBMCs.

The DNA sequence is as follows: TGTGCCAGCAGCTTCGGTATTCTGAACACTGAAGCTTTCTTT. Translated, it reads CASSFGILNTEAFF. The chain links TRBV5-6 with TRBJ1-1; no D gene is confidently identified. At the junction V is shortened by 2 bases and J by 0 bases, with 8 bases in between. The CDR3 runs 14 residues from the cysteine to the phenylalanine. Only the CDR3 part of the read is kept: 42 bases, read in frame from the first base. From the germline V gene, CDR1 is SGHDT and CDR2 is YYEEEE.